This TCR beta chain stems from a study of CD8+ T cells in alopecia areata. Whole-study context: Administration of oral tofacitinib to treated patients was at 5 to 10 mg twice daily. Treatment with tofacitinib (6 to 18 months) was followed by 6 months off drug.

Germline V gene sequence: CDR1 PRHDT, CDR2 FYEKMQ (reference sequence). The CDR3 is made up of 14 amino acids. With 5 bases removed from V and 4 bases from J, the gap between germline ends came to 14 bases. Sequencing used cDNA as its template, made by extracting RNA and reverse transcribing it. Some clones are missing from TCRdb's copy, which holds only in-frame ones; the method was immunoSEQ multiplex PCR. The sample lists about 150,000 clones; over 80% were seen once. This rearrangement joins TRBV13 to TRBJ1-1, with a possible D match to TRBD1 (6 bases). This TCR was recovered from a human donor with alopecia areata. The source material was CD8+ T cells sorted from blood, sampled at week 0. For the CDR3, the DNA is TGTGCCAGCAGCCCGACGGGGGCGGGCACTGAAGCTTTCTTT. Translating gives CASSPTGAGTEAFF.